This is a list of T cell receptor beta chains from one sample in a study of tumor and adjacent non-tumor tissue in lung cancer. One entry per CDR3 protein results from TCRdb running MiXCR on the multiplex PCR reads. The sample comprises about 90,000 distinct CDR3 sequences, about 77% of which are singletons, and 20% to 25% rests with the top ten. The sample consisted of distant non-tumor lung tissue. These receptor sequences come from a woman aged 50 to 65 with non-small cell lung cancer. The CDR3 runs from the conserved cysteine through the conserved F or W. A D gene is named only where the DNA matches it firmly. Part of the rows lack a size; the others show once, few, many or a class for expanded clones.

cdr3_aa	cdr3_nt	v_call	j_call	d_call	clone_size
CAWRIWELVTDTQYF	TGTGCCTGGAGGATCTGGGAGCTTGTTACAGATACGCAGTATTTT	TRBV30	TRBJ2-3	.	.
CASSGLEGHQETQYF	TGTGCCAGCAGCGGGCTCGAGGGTCACCAAGAGACACAGTACTTC	TRBV6-6	TRBJ2-5	.	.
CASSSIFGGTDTQFF	TGTGCCAGCAGCTCAATATTTGGAGGGACAGATACGCAGTTTTTT	TRBV5-4	TRBJ2-3	.	.
CASSYTDTGGFYEQYF	TGTGCCAGCAGTTACACGGATACGGGGGGCTTCTACGAGCAGTACTTC	TRBV6-5	TRBJ2-7	.	.
CIVPIWGLYQPQHF	TGCATTGTGCCGATATGGGGTTTATATCAGCCCCAGCATTTT	TRBV20-1	TRBJ1-5	.	.
CATSVKGAQGLYNEHFF	TGTGCCACCAGTGTAAAGGGTGCACAGGGTCTCTACAATGAGCATTTCTTC	TRBV24-1	TRBJ2-1	.	.
CASSLGTPGNHTQYF	TGTGCCAGCAGCCTAGGAACCCCAGGGAACCATACGCAGTATTTT	TRBV11-2	TRBJ2-3	.	.
CANSFQRDEQFF	TGTGCCAACAGTTTTCAGCGGGATGAGCAGTTCTTC	TRBV12-3/TRBV12-4	TRBJ2-1	.	.
CASSLDGYNKQFF	TGTGCCAGCAGCTTAGACGGGTACAATAAGCAGTTCTTC	TRBV6-2/TRBV6-3	TRBJ2-1	.	.
CASSLAQGKVFF	TGCGCCAGCAGCTTGGCCCAGGGGAAGGTGTTTTTT	TRBV5-1	TRBJ2-2	.	many
CAISLRTPPYVQYF	TGTGCCATCAGCTTAAGGACACCACCCTACGTGCAGTACTTC	TRBV7-9	TRBJ2-7	.	.
CVSSDFLAGAETQYF	TGTGTCTCCAGTGATTTTCTAGCGGGAGCAGAGACCCAGTACTTC	TRBV24-1	TRBJ2-5	TRBD2	.
CASNQVPGGPETQYF	TGTGCCAGCAACCAAGTTCCTGGAGGACCAGAGACCCAGTACTTC	TRBV4-2	TRBJ2-5	.	.